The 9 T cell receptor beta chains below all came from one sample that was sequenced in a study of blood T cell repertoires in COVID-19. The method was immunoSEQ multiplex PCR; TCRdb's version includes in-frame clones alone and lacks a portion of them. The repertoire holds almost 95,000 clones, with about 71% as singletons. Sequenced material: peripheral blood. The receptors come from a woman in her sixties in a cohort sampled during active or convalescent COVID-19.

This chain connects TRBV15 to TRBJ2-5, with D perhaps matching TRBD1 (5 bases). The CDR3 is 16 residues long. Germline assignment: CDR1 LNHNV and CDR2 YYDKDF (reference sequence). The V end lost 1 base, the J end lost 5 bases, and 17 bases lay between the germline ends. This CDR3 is CATSRVLGSQGETQYF. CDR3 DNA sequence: TGTGCCACCAGCAGAGTGCTGGGGTCTCAGGGTGAGACCCAGTACTTC.

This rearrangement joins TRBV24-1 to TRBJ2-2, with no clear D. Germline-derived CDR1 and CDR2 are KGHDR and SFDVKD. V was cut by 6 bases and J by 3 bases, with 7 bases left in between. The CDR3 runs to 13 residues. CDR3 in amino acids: CATSISYTGELFF. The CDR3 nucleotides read TGTGCCACCAGTATCTCTTACACCGGGGAGCTGTTTTTT.

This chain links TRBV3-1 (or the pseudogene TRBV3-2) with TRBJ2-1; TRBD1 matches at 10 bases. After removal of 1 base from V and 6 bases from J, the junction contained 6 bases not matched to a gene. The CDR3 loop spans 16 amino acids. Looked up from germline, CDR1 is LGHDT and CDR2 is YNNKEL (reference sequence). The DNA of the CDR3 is TGTGCCAGCAGCCAAGCCGGGACAGGGGTACGCAATGAGCAGTTCTTC. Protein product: CASSQAGTGVRNEQFF.

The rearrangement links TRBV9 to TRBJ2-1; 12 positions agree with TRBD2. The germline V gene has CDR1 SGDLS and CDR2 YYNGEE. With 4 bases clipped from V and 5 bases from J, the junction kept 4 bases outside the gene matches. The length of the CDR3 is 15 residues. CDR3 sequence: CASSSRTSGDNEQFF. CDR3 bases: TGTGCCAGCAGCTCTAGGACTAGCGGGGACAATGAGCAGTTCTTC.

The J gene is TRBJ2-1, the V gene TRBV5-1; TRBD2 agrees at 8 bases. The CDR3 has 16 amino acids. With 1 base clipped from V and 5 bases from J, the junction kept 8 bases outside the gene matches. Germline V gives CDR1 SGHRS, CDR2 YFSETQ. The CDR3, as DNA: TGCGCCAGCAGCTTGCTCCCAAGCGGGGGAAACAATGAGCAGTTCTTC. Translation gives CASSLLPSGGNNEQFF.

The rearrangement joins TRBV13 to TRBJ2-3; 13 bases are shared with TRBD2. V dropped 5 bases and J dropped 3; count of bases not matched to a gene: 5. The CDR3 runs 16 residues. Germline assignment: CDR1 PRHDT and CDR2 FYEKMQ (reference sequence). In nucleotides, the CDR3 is TGTGCCAGCAGCCACGGACTAGCGGGGGTTACAGATACGCAGTATTTT. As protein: CASSHGLAGVTDTQYF.

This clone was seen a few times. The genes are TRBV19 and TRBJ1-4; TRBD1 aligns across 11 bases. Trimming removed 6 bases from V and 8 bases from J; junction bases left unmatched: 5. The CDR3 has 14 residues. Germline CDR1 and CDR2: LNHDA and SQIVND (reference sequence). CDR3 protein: CASRGQGAEEKLFF. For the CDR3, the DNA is TGTGCCAGTAGAGGACAGGGGGCGGAGGAAAAACTGTTTTTT.

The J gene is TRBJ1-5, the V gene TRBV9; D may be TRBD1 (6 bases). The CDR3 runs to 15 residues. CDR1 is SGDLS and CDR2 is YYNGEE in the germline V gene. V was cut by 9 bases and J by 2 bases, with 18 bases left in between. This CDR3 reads CATLNREVGNQPQHF. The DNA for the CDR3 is TGTGCCACCTTAAACAGGGAAGTGGGCAATCAGCCCCAGCATTTT.

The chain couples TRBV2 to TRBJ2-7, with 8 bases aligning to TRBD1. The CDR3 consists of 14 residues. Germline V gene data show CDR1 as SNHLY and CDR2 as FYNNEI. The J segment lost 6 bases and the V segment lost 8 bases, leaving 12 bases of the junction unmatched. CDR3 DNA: TGTGCCAGCGACTTTTCCGGACAGGGAAGCGAGCAGTACTTC. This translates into CASDFSGQGSEQYF.